A selection of T cell receptor beta chains follows, all from one sample in a study of blood T cell repertoires in COVID-19. Sequencing was performed with immunoSEQ multiplex PCR; in TCRdb, only in-frame clones are kept and a portion is missing. Among 450,000 to 600,000 clones listed, approximately 86% were seen once. Sequences were obtained from PBMCs or T cells enriched from blood (not recorded which). These receptors came from a young woman who had recovered from COVID-19. The CDR3 runs from the conserved cysteine through the conserved F or W. A D gene is named only where the DNA matches it firmly. The listing skips clone size in some rows; elsewhere it reads once, few, many or a size class.

v_call	j_call	d_call	clone_size	cdr3_aa	cdr3_nt
TRBV27	TRBJ1-2	TRBD1	-	CASSIETGHLSGYTF	TGTGCCAGCAGTATAGAGACAGGGCACCTCTCTGGCTACACCTTC
TRBV2	TRBJ2-2	TRBD2	-	CASTRTSGGVSDTGELFF	TGTGCCAGCACCCGGACTAGCGGGGGGGTATCGGACACCGGGGAGCTGTTTTTT
TRBV5-4	TRBJ2-1	-	-	CASSFRQTFPNEQFF	TGTGCCAGCAGCTTTAGACAGACCTTTCCCAATGAGCAGTTCTTC
TRBV9	TRBJ1-6	-	-	CASSVAVGPSSPLHF	TGTGCCAGCAGCGTAGCGGTGGGGCCCAGTTCACCCCTCCACTTT
TRBV28	TRBJ2-7	TRBD1	-	CASSPTGGGYEQYF	TGTGCCAGCAGCCCGACAGGGGGCGGGTACGAGCAGTACTTC
TRBV7-6	TRBJ1-1	TRBD1	-	CASSSSGQGGGTEAFF	TGTGCCAGCAGCTCTTCCGGACAGGGAGGGGGCACTGAAGCTTTCTTT
TRBV4-1	TRBJ1-6	-	-	CASSPLYGPLHF	TGCGCCAGCAGCCCCCTCTATGGACCCCTCCACTTT
TRBV4-2	TRBJ2-3	-	-	CASSPLGEGGPTDTQYF	TGTGCCAGCAGCCCCCTCGGAGAGGGTGGGCCCACAGATACGCAGTATTTT
TRBV5-5	TRBJ2-5	-	once	CASSLVGALSGTQYF	TGTGCCAGCAGCTTGGTGGGGGCGCTTTCGGGGACCCAGTACTTC
TRBV11-2	TRBJ1-1	TRBD1	-	CASSFSGQGGVAFF	TGTGCCAGCAGCTTCTCCGGACAGGGAGGCGTGGCTTTCTTT
TRBV3-1/TRBV3-2	TRBJ1-2	-	once	CASSHRPMTGYGYTF	TGTGCCAGCAGCCACCGCCCGATGACAGGCTATGGCTACACCTTC
TRBV6-5	TRBJ2-7	TRBD2	-	CASSYGGGISTYEQYF	TGTGCCAGCAGTTACGGGGGGGGTATCTCCACCTACGAGCAGTACTTC
TRBV5-4	TRBJ1-1	TRBD1	-	CASSWPTGEAFF	TGTGCCAGCAGCTGGCCGACAGGGGAAGCTTTCTTT
TRBV4-1	TRBJ2-1	-	-	CASSQPLDEQFF	TGCGCCAGCAGCCAGCCCTTAGATGAGCAGTTCTTC
TRBV7-2	TRBJ1-4	-	-	CASSPGTNEKLFF	TGTGCCAGCAGCCCCGGGACAAACGAGAAACTGTTTTTT
TRBV9	TRBJ1-2	-	-	CASSVGQGNYGYTF	TGTGCCAGCAGCGTAGGTCAGGGCAACTATGGCTACACCTTC
TRBV11-2	TRBJ1-1	-	-	CASSSHRSVGGNTEAFF	TGTGCCAGCAGCTCTCATAGGTCCGTAGGGGGGAACACTGAAGCTTTCTTT
TRBV6-5	TRBJ2-7	-	-	CASRETATYEQYF	TGTGCCAGCAGAGAGACAGCCACCTACGAGCAGTACTTC
TRBV5-1	TRBJ1-1	TRBD1	-	CASSPDRPSAGYEAFF	TGCGCCAGCAGCCCGGACAGGCCCTCGGCCGGGTATGAAGCTTTCTTT
TRBV5-1	TRBJ2-7	TRBD2	once	CASSYELAGDIGYEQYF	TGCGCCAGCAGCTACGAACTAGCGGGTGACATCGGCTACGAGCAGTACTTC
TRBV6-5	TRBJ2-5	-	-	CASCILGRQETQYF	TGTGCCAGCTGCATTCTAGGTCGGCAAGAGACCCAGTACTTC
TRBV19	TRBJ2-7	TRBD2	-	CASRNSGGAYEQYF	TGTGCCAGTCGTAATAGCGGGGGGGCCTACGAGCAGTACTTC
TRBV7-9	TRBJ2-7	TRBD1	few	CASSSRQGRYEQYF	TGTGCCAGCAGCTCCCGACAGGGACGATACGAGCAGTACTTC
TRBV19	TRBJ1-1	-	-	CASSTVDSEAFF	TGTGCCAGTAGTACCGTGGACAGTGAAGCTTTCTTT
TRBV7-3	TRBJ2-3	TRBD2	-	CASSVSGGASDTQYF	TGTGCCAGCAGCGTTAGCGGGGGGGCATCAGATACGCAGTATTTT
TRBV2	TRBJ2-5	TRBD1	-	CASRDRVYGETQYF	TGTGCCAGCAGGGACAGGGTGTATGGGGAGACCCAGTACTTC